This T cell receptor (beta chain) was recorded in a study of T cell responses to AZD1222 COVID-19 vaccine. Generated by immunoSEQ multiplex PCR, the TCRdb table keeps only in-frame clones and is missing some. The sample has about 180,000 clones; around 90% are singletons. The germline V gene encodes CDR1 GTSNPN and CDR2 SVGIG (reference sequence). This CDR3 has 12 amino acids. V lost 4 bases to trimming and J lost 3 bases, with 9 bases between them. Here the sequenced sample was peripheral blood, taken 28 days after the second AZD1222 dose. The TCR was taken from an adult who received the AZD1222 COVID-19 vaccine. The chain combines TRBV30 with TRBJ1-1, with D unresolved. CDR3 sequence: CAWTVGDTEAFF. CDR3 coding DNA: TGTGCCTGGACCGTCGGTGACACTGAAGCTTTCTTT.